The 7 T cell receptor beta chains below were found in one sample sequenced in a study of long-term antiretroviral therapy in people with HIV. Run at survey level, the immunoSEQ assay was version v3.0. Sequencing was performed with immunoSEQ multiplex PCR; in TCRdb, only in-frame clones are kept and a portion is missing. The sample consists of about 21,000 clones, roughly 76% of them appearing once. The sequences come from unsorted PBMCs, collected around 1.7 years before starting antiretroviral therapy. The receptors stem from a woman aged 40 to 50 with HIV.

The chain employs TRBV6-6 and TRBJ2-2, with D unclear. The CDR3 has 14 residues. Per germline, CDR1 MNHNY and CDR2 SVGAGI (reference sequence). V was shortened by 6 bases and J by 4 bases, with 12 bases between the two germline ends. CDR3 in DNA: TGTGCCAGCAGGTTAACAGCAAGCACCGGGGAGCTGTTTTTT. Its protein is CASRLTASTGELFF.

This chain links TRBV30 with TRBJ2-1, with TRBD2 matching 13 bases. Per the germline V gene, CDR1 is GTSNPN and CDR2 is SVGIG (reference sequence). V gave up 2 bases and J gave up 6 bases; unmatched junction bases: 1. The CDR3 loop spans 14 amino acids. CDR3 nucleotide sequence: TGTGCCTGGAGTAGGACTAGCGGGAGCAATGAGCAGTTCTTC. Translation gives CAWSRTSGSNEQFF.

This clone appeared once. This chain uses TRBV7-9 with TRBJ2-1; 9 nucleotides line up with TRBD1. Trimming removed 5 bases from V and 6 bases from J; junction bases left unmatched: 14. Germline CDR1 SEHNR, CDR2 FQNEAQ (reference sequence). The CDR3 totals 17 residues. This CDR3 is CASSRLGQGRWGNEQFF. CDR3 coding DNA: TGTGCCAGCAGCCGGCTCGGACAGGGGCGATGGGGCAATGAGCAGTTCTTC.

The chain recombines TRBV5-1 with TRBJ2-7; no clear D. This CDR3 contains 13 residues. Between the trimmed V and J ends, which lost 0 bases and 6 bases, there was a span of 10 bases. The V gene's germline CDR1 is SGHRS and CDR2 YFSETQ. CDR3 DNA: TGCGCCAGCAGCTTGGATGGGCGAGGCGAGCAGTACTTC. As protein: CASSLDGRGEQYF. Full variable domain (rest looked up from reference TRBV5-1 and TRBJ2-7): KAGVTQTPRYLIKTRGQQVTLSCSPISGHRSVSWYQQTPGQGLQFLFEYFSETQRNKGNFPGRFSGRQFSNSRSEMNVSTLELGDSALYLCASSLDGRGEQYFGPGTRLTVT.

The chain has TRBV7-2 and TRBJ2-5; D unresolved. From germline, CDR1 is SGHTA and CDR2 FQGNSA. The CDR3 loop spans 12 amino acids. The V end was cut by 4 bases, the J end by 0 bases, with 3 bases between. The CDR3 nucleotides read TGTGCCAGCAGCTACTACCAAGAGACCCAGTACTTC. Its translation is CASSYYQETQYF.

V usage is TRBV29-1 and J usage is TRBJ1-1; D is ambiguous. The CDR3 contains 13 residues. Trimming shortened V by 1 base and J by 1 base, and 7 bases separated the two germline ends. Germline loops: CDR1 SQVTM, CDR2 ANQGSEA. CDR3 residues: CSVEVSQNTEAFF. The CDR3 nucleotides are TGCAGCGTTGAAGTGAGCCAGAACACTGAAGCTTTCTTT.

The rearrangement links TRBV28 to TRBJ2-1; D gene ambiguous. Germline CDR1 reads MDHEN; CDR2 reads SYDVKM. Trimming removed 4 bases at V and 5 bases at J, with 18 bases between. The CDR3 has 16 residues. The CDR3 nucleotides read TGTGCCAGCAGTTCCACCACAGTACGGGCGGACAATGAGCAGTTCTTC. It translates to CASSSTTVRADNEQFF.